This TCR beta chain was identified during a study of blood T cells in healthy people across ages. Findings of the study overall: It was found that TCR beta diversity correlated strongly with the percentage of naive T cells.

A sample-barcoded 5' primer and a J-beta primer mix were used in a second PCR of about 7 to 12 cycles. TCRdb re-called the 5' RACE reads with MiXCR, one entry per CDR3 protein. The data hold hundreds of thousands of distinct CDR3 sequences, with 58% observed a single time. Germline CDR1 reads SGHTA; CDR2 reads FQGNSA. Trimming cost V 5 bases and J 10 bases, with 18 bases left between them. This CDR3 is built from 14 residues. Concerning this clonotype: What it binds is unknown.

The origin of this receptor is a man in his thirties or forties in good health. The V and J genes are TRBV7-2 and TRBJ2-1; D is undetermined. Sequencing was performed on blood. This CDR3 is CASSVIGPSTEQFF. CDR3 coding DNA: TGTGCCAGCAGCGTCATTGGACCATCCACGGAGCAGTTCTTC.